The 10 T cell receptor beta chains below come from one sample, sequenced in a study of early T cells in non-severe SARS-CoV-2 infection. MiXCR, run by TCRdb on the 5' RACE reads, gives a single entry per CDR3 protein. This table holds more than 75,000 distinct CDR3 sequences, less than 15% found once. The sequencing sample was made of whole blood. The receptors originated from an adult who was a healthcare worker with PCR-confirmed SARS-CoV-2 infection or an uninfected control (not recorded which).

Comments on this clonotype: A read error is possible here, since a much larger clone lies one base away. The CDR3 carries no conserved terminal phenylalanine or tryptophan, so it likely arises from a read error. The chain is built from TRBV29-1 and TRBJ2-5, with D perhaps matching TRBD2 (6 bases). Germline assignment: CDR1 SQVTM and CDR2 ANQGSEA. V was shortened by 5 bases and J by 6 bases, with 16 bases between the two germline ends. The CDR3 is made up of 13 amino acids. CDR3 coding DNA: TGCAGCGTTAATTTCCCCGGGAGAAAGACCCAGTACTCC. Translation gives CSVNFPGRKTQYS.

At least ten counts were recorded for this clonotype. The CDR3 region is CASSLAAGRPNEKLFF. CDR3 DNA sequence: TGTGCCAGCAGCTTAGCTGCGGGACGGCCAAATGAAAAACTGTTTTTT. The rearrangement joins TRBV7-9 to TRBJ1-4; the D gene is possibly TRBD1 (5 bases). Germline values: CDR1 SEHNR, CDR2 FQNEAQ (reference sequence). Trimming took 0 bases from V and 5 from J, leaving 13 bases between them. CDR3 size: 16 residues.

The chain has TRBV20-1 and TRBJ1-1, with a possible D match to TRBD1 (5 bases). The V and J ends lost 0 bases and 1 base respectively, with 12 bases between them. In germline, CDR1 is DFQATT, CDR2 SNEGSKA (reference sequence). The CDR3 loop spans 15 amino acids. This chain's CDR3 is CSARDSVQGNTEAFF. The CDR3 nucleotides read TGCAGTGCTAGAGATTCAGTGCAGGGGAACACTGAAGCTTTCTTT.

There are many counts of this clonotype. This CDR3 is CASSFPGATQYF. The CDR3, as DNA: TGTGCCAGCAGTTTTCCAGGTGCGACCCAGTACTTC. The V call is TRBV12-3 or TRBV12-4, the J call TRBJ2-5; D call uncertain. V lost 3 bases and J 7 bases, leaving 9 bases between the germline ends. The CDR3 is 12 residues long.

This clonotype has more than one count but fewer than ten. The genes are TRBV19 and TRBJ2-1, with D possibly TRBD2 on 5 matching bases. V was shortened by 2 bases and J by 5 bases, with 19 bases between the two germline ends. This CDR3 region has 17 residues. CDR1 and CDR2 from the germline V gene are LNHDA and SQIVND (reference sequence). As DNA, the CDR3 is TGTGCCAGTAGTATAAGTGGTAGCGTAAGATCAAACAATGAGCAGTTCTTC. This codes for CASSISGSVRSNNEQFF.

This clonotype has at least ten counts. The chain uses TRBV6-5 and TRBJ2-1; possibly TRBD2 for D (6 bases). Germline CDR1 is MNHEY and CDR2 is SVGAGI. The CDR3 extends over 14 amino acids. The V end lost 2 bases, the J end lost 8 bases, and 13 bases lay between the germline ends. Here the CDR3 reads CASSYIAGRDEQFF. The CDR3 nucleotides are TGTGCCAGCAGTTACATCGCGGGGCGGGATGAGCAGTTCTTC.

The chain recombines TRBV6-1 with TRBJ2-1, with 11 bases identical to TRBD1. Germline CDR1 MNHNS, CDR2 SASEGT. The trim removed 5 bases at V and 6 bases at J, leaving 6 bases unmatched. The CDR3 is made up of 15 amino acids. CDR3 sequence: CASSYRDRGGNEQFF. DNA for the CDR3: TGTGCCAGCAGTTACCGGGACAGGGGGGGCAATGAGCAGTTCTTC.

J is TRBJ2-3 and V is TRBV7-6; 8 nucleotides agree with TRBD1. Looked up from germline, CDR1 is SGHVS and CDR2 is FNYEAQ. The junction had 4 bases not matched to a gene; V was cut back by 5 bases and J by 3 bases. The CDR3 loop spans 14 amino acids. The CDR3 nucleotides are TGTGCCAGCAGCCTGACAGGGGAGACAGATACGCAGTATTTT. Protein sequence: CASSLTGETDTQYF. Drawing the rest from reference TRBV7-6 and TRBJ2-3, the complete variable domain is GAGVSQSPRYKVTKRGQDVALRCDPISGHVSLYWYRQALGQGPEFLTYFNYEAQQDKSGLPNDRFSAERPEGSISTLTIQRTEQRDSAMYRCASSLTGETDTQYFGPGTRLTVL.

This clonotype has a handful of counts. This chain links TRBV7-8 with TRBJ1-5; no reliable D call. The CDR3 spans 16 residues. Germline V gene sequence: CDR1 SGHVS, CDR2 FQNEAQ. Trimming stripped 0 bases from V and 2 bases from J, with 11 bases between. For the CDR3, the DNA is TGTGCCAGCAGCTTAGCACCAGGCCCGCGCAATCAGCCCCAGCATTTT. Its protein product is CASSLAPGPRNQPQHF.

In this sample, this clonotype turned up many times. V usage is TRBV6-1 and J usage is TRBJ2-3; D remains unclear. The CDR3 runs to 13 residues. Germline V CDR1 and CDR2: MNHNS, SASEGT. Trimming removed 6 bases from V and 0 bases from J, with 7 bases in between. CDR3 protein: CASSRSSTDTQYF. The CDR3 DNA sequence: TGTGCCAGCAGCCGGTCCAGCACAGATACGCAGTATTTT.